This is a list of T cell receptor beta chains from one sample in a study of OX40 agonist ivuxolimab in advanced cancers. The method was immunoSEQ multiplex PCR; TCRdb's version includes in-frame clones alone and lacks a portion of them. The repertoire holds about 80,000 clones, with nearly 95% as singletons. The sample was CD4+ or CD8+ T cells sorted from blood, taken in a trial of the OX40 agonist ivuxolimab. The receptors were gathered from an adult with an advanced solid tumor such as melanoma, head and neck, liver or kidney cancer. Each CDR3 is given with its conserved first and last residue. The D gene is left open where the match is weak. Size is stated for part of the rows, as once, few or many counts, or as a class when the clone is expanded.

D	J	V	size	DNA	CDR3
TRBD1	TRBJ2-7	TRBV4-2	once	TGTGCCAGCAGCCAAGATAGAGGGGGCAAGTCCTACGAGCAGTACTTC	CASSQDRGGKSYEQYF
TRBD2	TRBJ2-7	TRBV5-6	-	TGTGCCAGCAGCCTTGGACTAGCGGGAGTTGGCGAGCAGTACTTC	CASSLGLAGVGEQYF
-	TRBJ1-1	TRBV9	-	TGTGCCAGCAGCCTTAGGGGTGCGACTGAAGCTTTCTTT	CASSLRGATEAFF
TRBD2	TRBJ2-1	TRBV10-3	-	TGTGCCATCAGTGGGACTAGCGGGAGGCCGCACAATGAGCAGTTCTTC	CAISGTSGRPHNEQFF
-	TRBJ2-2	TRBV28	-	TGTGCCAGCAGCCTCTTTAGCGGCAGTGGGACCGGGGAGCTGTTTTTT	CASSLFSGSGTGELFF
-	TRBJ2-1	TRBV7-8	-	TGTGCCAGCAGCTTAGCGCCGGCAGAACTAGAGGGCAATGAGCAGTTCTTC	CASSLAPAELEGNEQFF
TRBD2	TRBJ2-7	TRBV7-6	-	TGTGCCAGCAGCCGACATAGCGGGAGGGCCTACGAGCAGTACTTC	CASSRHSGRAYEQYF
-	TRBJ2-2	TRBV7-6	-	TGTGCCAGCAGCTTCGGAGGGGCGGGCACCGGGGAGCTGTTTTTT	CASSFGGAGTGELFF
TRBD1	TRBJ1-5	TRBV9	few	TGTGCCAGCAGCGTAGCAGGGGGTCAGCCCCAGCATTTT	CASSVAGGQPQHF
TRBD1	TRBJ2-6	TRBV27	-	TGTGCCAGCAGTTTTGGGTTGACAGGGGGCATGGTTGGGGCCAACGTCCTGACTTTC	CASSFGLTGGMVGANVLTF
TRBD1	TRBJ1-2	TRBV7-9	-	TGTGCCAGCAGCCTGAGCGTGACAGGGGGCCTTGGTAACTATGGCTACACCTTC	CASSLSVTGGLGNYGYTF
-	TRBJ2-1	TRBV7-9	-	TGTGCCAGCACCTTGTACAATGAGCAGTTCTTC	CASTLYNEQFF
-	TRBJ2-5	TRBV4-3	-	TGCGCCAGCAGCCAAGATCCCCTAGAGACCCAGTACTTC	CASSQDPLETQYF
TRBD2	TRBJ2-7	TRBV27	once	TGTGCCAGCAGTGCCTCGACTAGCGCCCTCTACGAGCAGTACTTC	CASSASTSALYEQYF
-	TRBJ2-1	TRBV4-3	-	TGCGCCAGCAGCCAAGGAGGGAGCTCCTACAATGAGCAGTTCTTC	CASSQGGSSYNEQFF
TRBD1	TRBJ1-1	TRBV7-6	-	TGTGCCAGCAGCACCCACAGGGGCCAGTTCACTGAAGCTTTCTTT	CASSTHRGQFTEAFF
-	TRBJ1-2	TRBV27	-	TGTGCCAGCAGTTTGGAAGGGGGTTCGTTCTATGGCTACACCTTC	CASSLEGGSFYGYTF
TRBD1	TRBJ2-5	TRBV15	-	TGTGCCACCAGCTATGGGACAGGGAGGCAAGAGACCCAGTACTTC	CATSYGTGRQETQYF
TRBD2	TRBJ2-1	TRBV6-5	-	TGTGCCAGCAGTTACTTAGCGGGAGTTCCCAATGAGCAGTTCTTC	CASSYLAGVPNEQFF
-	TRBJ2-3	TRBV14	-	TGTGCCAGCAGCCAAGGTTGGCTGACGGCAGATACGCAGTATTTT	CASSQGWLTADTQYF
TRBD2	TRBJ2-2	TRBV7-7	-	TGTGCTAGCAGCTTATATCAGCGGGAGTCTCTGGGGGAGCTGTTTTTT	CASSLYQRESLGELFF
-	TRBJ2-2	TRBV7-9	-	TGTGCCAGCAGCGACCGGGGGACGGAAAACATCGGGGAGCTGTTTTTT	CASSDRGTENIGELFF
TRBD1	TRBJ2-7	TRBV7-9	-	TGTGCCAGCAGCTCGGACAGGGGCGACGAGCAGTACTTC	CASSSDRGDEQYF
-	TRBJ2-7	TRBV7-8	once	TGTGCCAGCAGCTTAGGGCAGCCTCCCTACGAGCAGTACTTC	CASSLGQPPYEQYF